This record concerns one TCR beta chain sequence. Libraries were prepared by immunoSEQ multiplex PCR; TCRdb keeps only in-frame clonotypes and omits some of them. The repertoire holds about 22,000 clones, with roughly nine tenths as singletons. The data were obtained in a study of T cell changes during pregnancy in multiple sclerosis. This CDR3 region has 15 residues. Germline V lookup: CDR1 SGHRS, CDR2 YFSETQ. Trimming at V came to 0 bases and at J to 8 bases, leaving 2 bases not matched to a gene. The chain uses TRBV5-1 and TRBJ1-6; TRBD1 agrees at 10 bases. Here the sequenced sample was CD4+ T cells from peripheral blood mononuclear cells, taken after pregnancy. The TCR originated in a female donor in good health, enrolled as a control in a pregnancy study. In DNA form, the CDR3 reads TGCGCCAGCAGCTTGGACGGACAGGGGGATTCACCCCTCCACTTT. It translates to CASSLDGQGDSPLHF. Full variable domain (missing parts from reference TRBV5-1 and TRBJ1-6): KAGVTQTPRYLIKTRGQQVTLSCSPISGHRSVSWYQQTPGQGLQFLFEYFSETQRNKGNFPGRFSGRQFSNSRSEMNVSTLELGDSALYLCASSLDGQGDSPLHFGNGTRLTVT.